Sequencing of this TCR beta chain was carried out in a study of cytomegalovirus exposure and HLA in healthy donors. With regard to this clone: Its antigen is still unknown.

Germline loops: CDR1 MNHEY, CDR2 SVGAGI. Trimming at V came to 10 bases and at J to 7 bases, leaving 15 bases not matched to a gene. The CDR3 length is 14 residues. Study-wide points: A link between a missense DCLRE1C variant and TCR beta V- and J-gene trimming emerged from a later analysis.

With 60 Vbeta and 13 Jbeta primers, the PCR was carried out. Data came from immunoSEQ multiplex PCR; TCRdb stores just in-frame clones and leaves some out. This repertoire shows 110,000 or so clones, about 70% found once; its top ten account for approximately 2%. The receptor comes from a human donor in good health. Sequenced sample: PBMCs. V and J are TRBV6-5 and TRBJ2-7; TRBD2 matches at 8 bases. CDR3 in DNA: TGTGCCACCACGCTAAGCGGGGGACGCTCGGAGCAGTACTTC. Translated, it gives CATTLSGGRSEQYF.